In its sample, the clone carrying this TCR beta chain was seen a few times. Its antigen is not identified. The source of the sample is a study of radiotherapy plus CTLA-4 blockade in lung cancer. Study-wide points: Early blood T cell clone dynamics, with interferon-beta, were reported to best predict response.

Using immunoSEQ multiplex PCR, the repertoire was profiled, and TCRdb retains in-frame clones only, with some absent. Of about 38,000 clones listed, 60% to 75% are singletons. Sequenced material: peripheral blood, taken from a patient treated with radiotherapy plus ipilimumab. This clonotype was obtained from a human donor with non-small cell lung cancer who had stable disease on radiotherapy plus ipilimumab.

CDR3 region: CASRKASPGEEQYF. CDR3 sequence (DNA): TGCGCCAGCAGAAAGGCCAGCCCAGGGGAGGAGCAGTACTTC. The chain recombines TRBV10-1 with TRBJ2-7, with a tentative D call TRBD1 (6 bases). The CDR3 runs to 14 residues. Trimming pared 6 bases from V and 7 bases from J, leaving 19 bases between. Germline V gene lookup returns CDR1 WNHNN and CDR2 SYGVQD (reference sequence).